The source of this TCR beta chain is a study of beta chain features in type 1 diabetes. Study-wide results and caveats: When cDNA is sequenced, cells with high TCR expression could be over-represented.

The study reverse transcribed the entire isolated RNA, so it sequenced expressed TCRB transcripts. Method: immunoSEQ multiplex PCR; TCRdb's copy keeps in-frame clones and lacks some. The sample lists about 900,000 clones, roughly 15% occurring once. As for this clone: Its target is unknown. The sample holds other DNA sequences that translate to the same CDR3.

The germline V and J ends were trimmed by 3 bases and 3 bases, with 6 bases remaining between them. Germline assignment: CDR1 ENHRY and CDR2 SYGVKD. CDR3 length equals 12 residues. The TCR was taken from a woman in her late teens or twenties in good health. The source material was naive CD4+ T cells from blood. This chain joins TRBV10-3 and TRBJ2-7, with D maybe TRBD2 (5 bases). The CDR3 here is CAISDGGYEQYF. The DNA for the CDR3 is TGTGCCATCAGTGATGGAGGCTACGAGCAGTACTTC.